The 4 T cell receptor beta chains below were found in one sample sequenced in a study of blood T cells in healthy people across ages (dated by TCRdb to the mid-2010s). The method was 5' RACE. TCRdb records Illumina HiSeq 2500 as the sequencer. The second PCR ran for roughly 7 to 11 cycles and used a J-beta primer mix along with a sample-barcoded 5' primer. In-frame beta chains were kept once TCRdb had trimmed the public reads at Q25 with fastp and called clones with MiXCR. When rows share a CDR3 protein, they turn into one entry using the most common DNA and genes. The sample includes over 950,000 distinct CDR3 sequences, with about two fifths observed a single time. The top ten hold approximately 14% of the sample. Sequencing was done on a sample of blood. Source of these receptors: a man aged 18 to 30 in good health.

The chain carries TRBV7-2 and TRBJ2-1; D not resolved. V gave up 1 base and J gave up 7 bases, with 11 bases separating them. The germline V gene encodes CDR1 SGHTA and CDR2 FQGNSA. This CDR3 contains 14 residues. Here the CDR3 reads CASSLVGPQNEQFF. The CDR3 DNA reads TGTGCCAGCAGCTTAGTAGGGCCCCAGAATGAGCAGTTCTTC.

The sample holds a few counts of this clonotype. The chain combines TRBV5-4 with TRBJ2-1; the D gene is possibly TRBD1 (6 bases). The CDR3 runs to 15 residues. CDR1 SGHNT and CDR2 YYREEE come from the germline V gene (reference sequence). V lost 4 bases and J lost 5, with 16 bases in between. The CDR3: CASSLAGTLNNEQFF. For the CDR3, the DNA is TGTGCCAGCAGCCTTGCCGGGACACTTAACAATGAGCAGTTCTTC.

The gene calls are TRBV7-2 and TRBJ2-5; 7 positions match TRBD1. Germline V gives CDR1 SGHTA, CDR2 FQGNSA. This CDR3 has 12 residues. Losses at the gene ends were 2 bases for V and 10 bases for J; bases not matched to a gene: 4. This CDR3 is CASSLSGTDQYF. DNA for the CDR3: TGTGCCAGCAGCTTATCCGGGACAGACCAGTACTTC.

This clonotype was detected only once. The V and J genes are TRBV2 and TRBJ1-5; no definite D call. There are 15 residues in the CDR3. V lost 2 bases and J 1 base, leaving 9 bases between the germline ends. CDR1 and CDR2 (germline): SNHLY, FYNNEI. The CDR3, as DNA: TGTGCCAGCAGTGAACGATACCCAAGCAATCAGCCCCAGCATTTT. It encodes CASSERYPSNQPQHF. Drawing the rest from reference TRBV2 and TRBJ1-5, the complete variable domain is EPEVTQTPSHQVTQMGQEVILRCVPISNHLYFYWYRQILGQKVEFLVSFYNNEISEKSEIFDDQFSVERPDGSNFTLKIRSTKLEDSAMYFCASSERYPSNQPQHFGDGTRLSIL.